This T cell receptor (beta chain) is drawn from a study of cytotoxic CD8 clonotypes in ibrutinib-treated CLL. The study, taken as a whole, reports: Private clonotypes, not public ones, expanded at ibrutinib response. Clonality grew at ibrutinib response; at progression, it decreased back toward baseline. Lymph node repertoires were not studied, and sampling times were unmatched.

Method: immunoSEQ multiplex PCR; TCRdb's copy keeps in-frame clones and lacks some. Among 150,000 or so clones, more than 75% were seen once, and the ten largest hold around 4.9%. A few counts support this clone. Antigen unknown. CDR3 size: 15 residues. CDR1 is SNHLY and CDR2 is FYNNEI in the germline V gene. Germline trimming cut 6 bases from V and 0 bases from J; bases unmatched to any gene: 4. The rearrangement joins TRBV2 to TRBJ2-3, with 9 bases lining up with TRBD2. The sequenced sample was PBMCs, obtained after 24 months of ibrutinib treatment. This receptor was taken from a human donor with chronic lymphocytic leukemia. This CDR3 reads CASRSGLASTDTQYF. CDR3 bases: TGTGCCAGCAGATCCGGACTAGCGAGCACAGATACGCAGTATTTT.